Reported below is one TCR beta chain. No antigen is known for it. The length of the CDR3 is 16 residues. Trimming cost V 4 bases and J 0 bases; bases outside gene matches: 9. CDR1 and CDR2 (germline): LGHNA, YSLEER. 5'RACE template switching generated TCR cDNA, adding a universal primer site and UMIs. TCRdb re-analysed the 5' RACE reads in MiXCR, keeping a single row per CDR3 protein. The table includes about 170,000 distinct CDR3 sequences, 6.2% detected once. This sample was taken from a study of T cells after yellow fever vaccination. For the study at large: Those fractions that held only low numbers of cells were prepared using the SMART-Seq v4 Ultra Low Input RNA kit.

Study results and limitations: High-abundance clonotypes from the bulk population could contaminate FACS-sorted repertoires.

Sample: CD4+ T cells sorted from PBMCs, taken on the day of the first yellow fever vaccination. The receptor was isolated from a man aged 18 to 29 who received the YFV17D yellow fever vaccine. The chain employs TRBV4-3 and TRBJ2-7, with TRBD1 identical over 7 bases. The CDR3 region has the DNA TGCGCCAGCAGCCCCAGGACAGGCTGGAGCTCCTACGAGCAGTACTTC. Protein product: CASSPRTGWSSYEQYF.